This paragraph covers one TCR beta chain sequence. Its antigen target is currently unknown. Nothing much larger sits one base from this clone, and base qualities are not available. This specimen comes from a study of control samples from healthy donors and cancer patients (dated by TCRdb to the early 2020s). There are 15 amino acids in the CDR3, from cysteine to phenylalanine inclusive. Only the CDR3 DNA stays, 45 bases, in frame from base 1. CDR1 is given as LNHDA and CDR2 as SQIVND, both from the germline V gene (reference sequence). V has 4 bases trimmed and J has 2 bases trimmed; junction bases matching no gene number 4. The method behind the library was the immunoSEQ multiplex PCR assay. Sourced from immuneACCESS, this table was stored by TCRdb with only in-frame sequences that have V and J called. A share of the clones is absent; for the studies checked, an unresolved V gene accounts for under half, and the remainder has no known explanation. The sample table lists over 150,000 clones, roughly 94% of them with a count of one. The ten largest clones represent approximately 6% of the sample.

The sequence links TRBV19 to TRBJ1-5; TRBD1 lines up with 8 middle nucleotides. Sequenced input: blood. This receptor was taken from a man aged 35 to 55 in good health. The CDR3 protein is CASSTWGQGNQPQHF. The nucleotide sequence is TGTGCCAGTAGTACCTGGGGACAGGGCAATCAGCCCCAGCATTTT. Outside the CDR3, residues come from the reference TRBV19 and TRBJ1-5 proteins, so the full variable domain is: DGGITQSPKYLFRKEGQNVTLSCEQNLNHDAMYWYRQDPGQGLRLIYYSQIVNDFQKGDIAEGYSVSREKKESFPLTVTSAQKNPTAFYLCASSTWGQGNQPQHFGDGTRLSIL.